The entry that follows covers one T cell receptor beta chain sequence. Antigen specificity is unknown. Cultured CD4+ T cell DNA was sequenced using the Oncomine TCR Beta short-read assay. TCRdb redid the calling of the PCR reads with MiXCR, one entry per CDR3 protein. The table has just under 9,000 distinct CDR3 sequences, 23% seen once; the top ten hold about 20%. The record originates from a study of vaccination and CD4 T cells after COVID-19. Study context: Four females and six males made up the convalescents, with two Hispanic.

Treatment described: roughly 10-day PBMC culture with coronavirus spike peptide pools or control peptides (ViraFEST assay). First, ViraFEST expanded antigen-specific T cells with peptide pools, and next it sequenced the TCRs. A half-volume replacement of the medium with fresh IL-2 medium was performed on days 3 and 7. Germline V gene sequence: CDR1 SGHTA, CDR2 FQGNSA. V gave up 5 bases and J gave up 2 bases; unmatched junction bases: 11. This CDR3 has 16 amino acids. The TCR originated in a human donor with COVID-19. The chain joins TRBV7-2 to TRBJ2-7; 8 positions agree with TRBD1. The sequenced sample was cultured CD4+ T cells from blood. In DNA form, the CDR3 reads TGTGCCAGCAGCCTATCGAGCAGGGGGCTGACCTACGAGCAGTACTTC. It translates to CASSLSSRGLTYEQYF. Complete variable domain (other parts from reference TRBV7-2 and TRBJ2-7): GAGVSQSPSNKVTEKGKDVELRCDPISGHTALYWYRQSLGQGLEFLIYFQGNSAPDKSGLPSDRFSAERTGGSVSTLTIQRTQQEDSAVYLCASSLSSRGLTYEQYFGPGTRLTVT.